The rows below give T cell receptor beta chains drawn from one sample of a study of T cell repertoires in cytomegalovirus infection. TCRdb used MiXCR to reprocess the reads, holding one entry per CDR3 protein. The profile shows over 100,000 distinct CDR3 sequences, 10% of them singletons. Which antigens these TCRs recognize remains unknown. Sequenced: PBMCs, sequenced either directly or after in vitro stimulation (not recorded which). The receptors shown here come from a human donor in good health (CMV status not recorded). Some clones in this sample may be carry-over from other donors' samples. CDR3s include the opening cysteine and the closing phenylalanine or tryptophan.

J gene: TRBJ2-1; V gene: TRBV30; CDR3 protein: CAWSSISWREPYNEQFF
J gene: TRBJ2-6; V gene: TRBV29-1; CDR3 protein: CSVEGTGGAAGANVLTF
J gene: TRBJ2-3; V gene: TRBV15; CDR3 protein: CATSRDVGTSDTQYF
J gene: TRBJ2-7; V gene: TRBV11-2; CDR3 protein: CASSQVKRAPTYEQYF
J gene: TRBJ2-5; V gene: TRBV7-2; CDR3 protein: CASSPPGTSLETQYF
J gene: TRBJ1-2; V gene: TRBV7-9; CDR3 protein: CASSFSDNYGYTF
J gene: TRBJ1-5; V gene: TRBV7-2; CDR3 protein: CASSSGISNQPQHF
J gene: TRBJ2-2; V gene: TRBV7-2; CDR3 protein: CASRNTGTGGSGELFF
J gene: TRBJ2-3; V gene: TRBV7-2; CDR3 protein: CASSLADLSTDTQYF
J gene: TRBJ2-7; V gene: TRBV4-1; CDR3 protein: CASSPVLRGQEQYF
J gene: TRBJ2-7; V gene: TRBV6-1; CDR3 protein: CASREGLRAISYEQYF
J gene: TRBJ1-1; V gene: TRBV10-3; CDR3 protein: CAISVKGAPTEAFF
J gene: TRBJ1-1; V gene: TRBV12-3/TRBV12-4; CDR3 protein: CASSLVTGSKTEAFF
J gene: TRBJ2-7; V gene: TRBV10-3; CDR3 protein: CAISELLAGWYEQYF
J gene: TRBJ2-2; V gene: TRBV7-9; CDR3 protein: CASSLRPLTTGELFF
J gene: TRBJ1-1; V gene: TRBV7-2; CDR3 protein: CASSVRDFEAFF
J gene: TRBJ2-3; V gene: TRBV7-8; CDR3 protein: CASSEDSLSTDTQYF
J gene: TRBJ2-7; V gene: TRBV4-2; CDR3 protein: CASSQDRSGSLYEQYF
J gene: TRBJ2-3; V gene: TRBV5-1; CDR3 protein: CASSLESRGYTDTQYF
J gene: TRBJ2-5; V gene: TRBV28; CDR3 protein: CASTSQVGQETQYF
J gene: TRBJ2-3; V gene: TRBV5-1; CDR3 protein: CASSGSPIVAPDTQYF
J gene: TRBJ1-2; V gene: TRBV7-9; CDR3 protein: CASSLRQGTVGYGYTF